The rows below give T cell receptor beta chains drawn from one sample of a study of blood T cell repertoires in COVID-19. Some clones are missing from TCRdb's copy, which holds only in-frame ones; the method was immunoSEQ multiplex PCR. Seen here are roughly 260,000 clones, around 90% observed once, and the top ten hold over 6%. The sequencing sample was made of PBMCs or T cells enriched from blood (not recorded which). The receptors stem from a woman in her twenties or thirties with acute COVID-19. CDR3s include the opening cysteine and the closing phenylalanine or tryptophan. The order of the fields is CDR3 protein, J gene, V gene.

cdr3_aa: CASSQGIGQQETQYF; j_call: TRBJ2-5; v_call: TRBV3-1/TRBV3-2
cdr3_aa: CASSQEGQSPDTQYF; j_call: TRBJ2-3; v_call: TRBV4-2
cdr3_aa: CASSPNPGEGEQYF; j_call: TRBJ2-7; v_call: TRBV7-3
cdr3_aa: CASSFRDRVYEQYF; j_call: TRBJ2-7; v_call: TRBV7-8
cdr3_aa: CASSLAGEEWEQYF; j_call: TRBJ2-7; v_call: TRBV5-1
cdr3_aa: CASSEGRHNSPLHF; j_call: TRBJ1-6; v_call: TRBV11-3
cdr3_aa: CASSHRGVLGNTIYF; j_call: TRBJ1-3; v_call: TRBV6-5
cdr3_aa: CASSLDGGGLMNTEAFF; j_call: TRBJ1-1; v_call: TRBV11-2
cdr3_aa: CASSLQPGGNSPLHF; j_call: TRBJ1-6; v_call: TRBV7-8
cdr3_aa: CASSSNPGLSGNTIYF; j_call: TRBJ1-3; v_call: TRBV4-1
cdr3_aa: CASSLTASYQPQHF; j_call: TRBJ1-5; v_call: TRBV28
cdr3_aa: CASSEAPGNTIYF; j_call: TRBJ1-3; v_call: TRBV6-1
cdr3_aa: CASSVQANTNYGYTF; j_call: TRBJ1-2; v_call: TRBV9
cdr3_aa: CASSSGMEGFF; j_call: TRBJ1-4; v_call: TRBV6-8
cdr3_aa: CASSLARTGTGELFF; j_call: TRBJ2-2; v_call: TRBV5-1
cdr3_aa: CASSFLRTADSPLHF; j_call: TRBJ1-6; v_call: TRBV7-9
cdr3_aa: CAISGVDTEAFF; j_call: TRBJ1-1; v_call: TRBV10-3
cdr3_aa: CASSPGHMGGEAFF; j_call: TRBJ1-1; v_call: TRBV18
cdr3_aa: CASSHGTGGDYGYTF; j_call: TRBJ1-2; v_call: TRBV6-2/TRBV6-3
cdr3_aa: CASSYRTGFDEQYF; j_call: TRBJ2-7; v_call: TRBV5-6
cdr3_aa: CASSPQVGPGEQFF; j_call: TRBJ2-1; v_call: TRBV18
cdr3_aa: CASSLNSPLHF; j_call: TRBJ1-6; v_call: TRBV12-3/TRBV12-4
cdr3_aa: CASSEPPGQGNTGELFF; j_call: TRBJ2-2; v_call: TRBV7-9
cdr3_aa: CASSLRRAGIYEQYF; j_call: TRBJ2-7; v_call: TRBV28
cdr3_aa: CATNSGQGTNSPLHF; j_call: TRBJ1-6; v_call: TRBV6-5
cdr3_aa: CASSFRTGGTEAFF; j_call: TRBJ1-1; v_call: TRBV5-5
cdr3_aa: CASTREEEKLFF; j_call: TRBJ1-4; v_call: TRBV19
cdr3_aa: CASSPGDLNTEAFF; j_call: TRBJ1-1; v_call: TRBV28
cdr3_aa: CASSQTGLGTGANVLTF; j_call: TRBJ2-6; v_call: TRBV28
cdr3_aa: CASSQAQSAGTAYNEQFF; j_call: TRBJ2-1; v_call: TRBV4-2
cdr3_aa: CASSLSRGGLRRNEQFF; j_call: TRBJ2-1; v_call: TRBV7-3
cdr3_aa: CASSPGDRGPQSSYEQYF; j_call: TRBJ2-7; v_call: TRBV11-2
cdr3_aa: CASSPSRGGELFF; j_call: TRBJ2-2; v_call: TRBV5-4
cdr3_aa: CASSLAGGEQYF; j_call: TRBJ2-7; v_call: TRBV5-1
cdr3_aa: CASSMPGERTEAFF; j_call: TRBJ1-1; v_call: TRBV5-1
cdr3_aa: CASSPGGAQPQHF; j_call: TRBJ1-5; v_call: TRBV18
cdr3_aa: CASSSASGGRRTQYF; j_call: TRBJ2-5; v_call: TRBV28
cdr3_aa: CASSYVSGQGRDTQYF; j_call: TRBJ2-3; v_call: TRBV6-2/TRBV6-3
cdr3_aa: CASSPGLAVNTGELFF; j_call: TRBJ2-2; v_call: TRBV5-4
cdr3_aa: CASSPGDRRDKLFF; j_call: TRBJ1-4; v_call: TRBV28
cdr3_aa: CASLERHRNTGELFF; j_call: TRBJ2-2; v_call: TRBV12-2
cdr3_aa: CASSLSGRDNEKLFF; j_call: TRBJ1-4; v_call: TRBV7-9
cdr3_aa: CASSQGDRGRADTQYF; j_call: TRBJ2-3; v_call: TRBV4-1
cdr3_aa: CASSASGGLAKNIQYF; j_call: TRBJ2-4; v_call: TRBV9